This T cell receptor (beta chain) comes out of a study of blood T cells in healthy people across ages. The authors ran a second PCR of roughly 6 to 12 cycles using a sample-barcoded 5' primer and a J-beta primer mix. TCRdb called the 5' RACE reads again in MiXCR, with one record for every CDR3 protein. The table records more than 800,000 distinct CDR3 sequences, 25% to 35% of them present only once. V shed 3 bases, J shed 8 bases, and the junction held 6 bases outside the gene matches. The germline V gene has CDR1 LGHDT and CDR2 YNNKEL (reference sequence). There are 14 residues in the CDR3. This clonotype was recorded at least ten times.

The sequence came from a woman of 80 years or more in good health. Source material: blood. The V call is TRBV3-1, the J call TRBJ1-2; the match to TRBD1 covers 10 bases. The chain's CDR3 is CASSQGQGSVGYTF. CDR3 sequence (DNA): TGTGCCAGCAGCCAGGGACAGGGGTCGGTCGGCTACACCTTC.